These 25 T cell receptor beta chains were sequenced from one sample in a study of cytotoxic CD8 clonotypes in ibrutinib-treated CLL. Here immunoSEQ multiplex PCR was the method, and the copy in TCRdb shows in-frame clones only, minus some. Of 250,000 to 350,000 clones in the sample, 60% to 80% were seen once. Sequenced material: PBMCs, taken at disease progression, from a patient treated with ibrutinib. These receptor sequences come from a human donor with chronic lymphocytic leukemia.

The table lists this clone with a few counts. The V and J genes are TRBV4-1 and TRBJ1-3; D remains ambiguous. Germline-derived CDR1 and CDR2 are MGHRA and YSYEKL. The V end lost 3 bases, the J end lost 5 bases, and 11 bases lay between the germline ends. The CDR3 loop spans 14 amino acids. This chain's CDR3 is CASSHPAERNTIYF. The CDR3 DNA reads as TGCGCCAGCAGCCACCCAGCGGAGAGAAACACCATATATTTT.

The CDR3 is CASSATGGAHNEQFF. The CDR3 region has the DNA TGTGCCAGCAGCGCTACAGGGGGCGCCCACAATGAGCAGTTCTTC. V is TRBV9 and J is TRBJ2-1; 9 bases are a match to TRBD1. Germline assignment: CDR1 SGDLS and CDR2 YYNGEE. J was trimmed by 5 bases and V by 3 bases; bases with no gene match: 6. The CDR3 loop spans 15 amino acids.

The rearrangement links TRBV29-1 to TRBJ1-1; 7 nucleotides align to TRBD1. Trimming removed 4 bases from V and 5 bases from J; junction bases left unmatched: 7. This CDR3 has 13 amino acids. The germline CDR1 and CDR2 sequences are SQVTM and ANQGSEA. This CDR3 is CSVVSQGGTEAFF. In DNA, the CDR3 is TGCAGCGTTGTCTCCCAGGGGGGGACTGAAGCTTTCTTT.

The gene calls are TRBV7-9 and TRBJ1-4, with no clear D. In germline, CDR1 is SEHNR, CDR2 FQNEAQ (reference sequence). The CDR3 is made up of 14 amino acids. The V gene lost 4 bases and the J gene lost 6 bases, with 12 bases spanning the gap. The CDR3 region has the DNA TGTGCCAGCAGCTCCGAAGACGGGGATGAAAAACTGTTTTTT. Its protein product is CASSSEDGDEKLFF.

The chain combines TRBV15 with TRBJ2-7, with D possibly matching TRBD2 (5 bases). Germline lookup yields CDR1 LNHNV and CDR2 YYDKDF (reference sequence). This CDR3 has 14 residues. The ends were cut back, 0 bases at V and 3 bases at J, with 9 bases in the middle. The CDR3 protein is CATSRDEGNYEQYF. As DNA, the CDR3 is TGTGCCACCAGCAGAGATGAGGGCAACTACGAGCAGTACTTC.

The chain couples TRBV4-1 to TRBJ2-3; D possibly corresponds to TRBD2 (5 bases). The CDR3 consists of 15 residues. V lost 0 bases and J 2 bases, leaving 9 bases between the germline ends. CDR1 is MGHRA and CDR2 is YSYEKL in the germline V gene. CDR3 DNA: TGCGCCAGCAGCCAAGACCCGGGGTTCACAGATACGCAGTATTTT. Protein sequence: CASSQDPGFTDTQYF.

This chain connects TRBV6-5 to TRBJ2-7; D gene unclear. The CDR3 contains 10 residues. V shed 8 bases and J shed 2 bases, with 4 bases lying between them. Germline loops: CDR1 MNHEY, CDR2 SVGAGI. CDR3 amino acids: CASGTYEQYF. The CDR3 coding sequence is TGTGCCAGCGGGACCTACGAGCAGTACTTC.

This clone was seen more than once but under ten times. The chain recombines TRBV5-1 with TRBJ1-6; no reliable D call. V shed 0 bases and J shed 8 bases, with 12 bases lying between them. CDR3 length: 15 residues. The germline V gene encodes CDR1 SGHRS and CDR2 YFSETQ. CDR3 protein: CASSLGLGIDSPLHF. The CDR3 coding sequence is TGCGCCAGCAGCTTGGGTTTAGGGATCGATTCACCCCTCCACTTT.

This clone was detected only once. The chain employs TRBV9 and TRBJ1-2, with 8 bases that match TRBD1. CDR3 length: 13 residues. Per the germline V gene, CDR1 is SGDLS and CDR2 is YYNGEE. J lost 4 bases, V lost 3 bases, and 2 bases had no gene match. The CDR3 DNA sequence: TGTGCCAGCAGCGCGGGACAGGTCTATGGCTACACCTTC. Its protein is CASSAGQVYGYTF.

Worth noting for this clone: This same CDR3 is encoded by further DNA sequences in the sample. The rearrangement links TRBV2 to TRBJ2-5; a possible D gene is TRBD2 (5 bases). Between the trimmed V and J ends, which lost 6 bases and 2 bases, there was a span of 7 bases. Germline CDR1 SNHLY, CDR2 FYNNEI. CDR3 length: 12 residues. CDR3 bases: TGTGCCAGCAGGCGGGTACAAGAGACCCAGTACTTC. Residues: CASRRVQETQYF.

Worth noting for this clone: A read error may account for a junction end that differs from germline. The rearrangement joins TRBV11-3 to TRBJ1-2; TRBD1 matches at 7 bases. The CDR3 consists of 12 residues. Germline CDR1 is SGHNT and CDR2 is YENEEA. In nucleotides, the CDR3 is TGTGCCAGCAGCTTAAGTGGACAGGCTGTCCGCTTC. This encodes CASSLSGQAVRF.

The CDR3 DNA sequence: TGTGCCAGCAGCTCACAGGGTTTTTATGGCTACACCTTC. Translated: CASSSQGFYGYTF. The chain couples TRBV7-2 to TRBJ1-2; a weak D match, TRBD1 (6 bases). Germline assignment: CDR1 SGHTA and CDR2 FQGNSA. The CDR3 contains 13 residues. V was shortened by 4 bases and J by 5 bases, with 11 bases between the two germline ends.

The chain employs TRBV5-6 and TRBJ2-3; D remains ambiguous. From germline, CDR1 is SGHDT and CDR2 YYEEEE. V gave up 3 bases and J gave up 5 bases, with 10 bases separating them. The CDR3 loop spans 13 amino acids. For the CDR3, the DNA is TGTGCCAGCAGCTGGGGTAGGGTAGATACGCAGTATTTT. Encoded protein: CASSWGRVDTQYF.

The chain has TRBV7-9 and TRBJ2-7; 11 bases agree with TRBD2. The germline V gene encodes CDR1 SEHNR and CDR2 FQNEAQ (reference sequence). V shed 4 bases, J shed 1 base, and the junction held 3 bases outside the gene matches. The CDR3 length is 15 residues. CDR3 sequence reads: CASSSGLAASYEQYF. CDR3 nucleotide sequence: TGTGCCAGCAGCTCGGGACTAGCGGCATCCTACGAGCAGTACTTC.

This rearrangement joins TRBV28 to TRBJ1-3; D not certain. The V gene lost 6 bases and the J gene lost 0 bases, with 15 bases spanning the gap. This CDR3 is 16 amino acids long. Germline V lookup: CDR1 MDHEN, CDR2 SYDVKM. CDR3 residues: CASSHYRLGSGNTIYF. In DNA form, the CDR3 reads TGTGCCAGCAGCCACTACCGGTTAGGCTCTGGAAACACCATATATTTT.

This rearrangement joins TRBV9 to TRBJ2-5, with 9 bases matching TRBD2. Unmatched junction bases numbered 11, after V lost 3 bases and J lost 2 bases. CDR1 and CDR2 (germline): SGDLS, YYNGEE. The CDR3 consists of 17 residues. The CDR3 sequence is CASSARRLADTQETQYF. In DNA form, the CDR3 reads TGTGCCAGCAGCGCAAGACGACTAGCGGATACACAAGAGACCCAGTACTTC.

This chain links TRBV7-9 with TRBJ2-7; 7 bases map to TRBD1. Germline V gene lookup returns CDR1 SEHNR and CDR2 FQNEAQ (reference sequence). V shed 2 bases and J 3 bases; nucleotides not matched to a gene: 13. This CDR3 spans 17 amino acids. CDR3 protein: CASSLTLQGRIFYEQYF. In nucleotides, the CDR3 is TGTGCCAGCAGCTTAACCCTACAGGGGCGCATTTTCTACGAGCAGTACTTC.

V and J are TRBV2 and TRBJ1-2; D gene uncertain. Germline assignment: CDR1 SNHLY and CDR2 FYNNEI. V lost 6 bases and J lost 2, with 19 bases in between. The CDR3 covers 16 residues. CDR3: CASSPRAPLSNYGYTF. CDR3 bases: TGTGCCAGCAGCCCCCGGGCCCCCCTATCCAACTATGGCTACACCTTC.

The V and J genes are TRBV10-3 and TRBJ2-2, with TRBD2 as a possible D gene (5 bases). The CDR3 is 15 residues long. CDR1 ENHRY and CDR2 SYGVKD come from the germline V gene. The ends were cut back, 3 bases at V and 2 bases at J, with 10 bases in the middle. CDR3: CAISDLGLNTGELFF. The CDR3 coding sequence is TGTGCCATCAGTGACCTAGGACTCAACACCGGGGAGCTGTTTTTT.

The gene calls are TRBV9 and TRBJ1-6; D unresolved. This CDR3 contains 9 residues. V was clipped by 9 bases and J by 11 bases, with 6 bases between them. Germline V lookup: CDR1 SGDLS, CDR2 YYNGEE. DNA of the CDR3: TGTGCCACCAACACACCCCTCCACTTT. It translates to CATNTPLHF.

The gene calls are TRBV7-9 and TRBJ2-2; D possibly corresponds to TRBD1 (6 bases). This CDR3 contains 14 residues. V gave up 4 bases and J gave up 1 base, with 7 bases separating them. CDR1 and CDR2 (germline): SEHNR, FQNEAQ (reference sequence). The CDR3 sequence is CASSSRGNTGELFF. The CDR3 DNA reads TGTGCCAGCAGCTCCAGGGGGAACACCGGGGAGCTGTTTTTT. The whole variable domain, remainder taken from reference TRBV7-9 and TRBJ2-2, is DTGVSQNPRHKITKRGQNVTFRCDPISEHNRLYWYRQTLGQGPEFLTYFQNEAQLEKSRLLSDRFSAERPKGSFSTLEIQRTEQGDSAMYLCASSSRGNTGELFFGEGSRLTVL.

The chain links TRBV7-9 to TRBJ1-2, with D perhaps TRBD1 (6 bases). The CDR3 is made up of 12 amino acids. The V end was cut by 5 bases, the J end by 5 bases, with 9 bases between. Looked up from germline, CDR1 is SEHNR and CDR2 is FQNEAQ (reference sequence). The CDR3 is CASSGTHYGYTF. The CDR3 DNA sequence: TGTGCCAGCAGCGGGACACATTATGGCTACACCTTC.

This clone occurred a few times. This sequence joins TRBV9 and TRBJ1-2, with D possibly being TRBD1 (5 bases). The CDR3 is 14 amino acids. V lost 0 bases to trimming and J lost 4 bases, with 10 bases between them. Germline lookup yields CDR1 SGDLS and CDR2 YYNGEE. CDR3 coding DNA: TGTGCCAGCAGCGTAGGGCAGGGCAGCTATGGCTACACCTTC. Amino acids: CASSVGQGSYGYTF.

The rearrangement joins TRBV7-8 to TRBJ2-7; D possibly corresponds to TRBD1 (6 bases). The germline V gene has CDR1 SGHVS and CDR2 FQNEAQ. This CDR3 has 14 residues. The V and J ends lost 1 base and 0 bases respectively, with 7 bases between them. CDR3 sequence (DNA): TGTGCCAGCAGCTTAGGGACAGCCTCCTACGAGCAGTACTTC. Encoded protein: CASSLGTASYEQYF.

The rearrangement joins TRBV5-1 to TRBJ2-5; 7 bases are shared with TRBD1. There are 13 residues in the CDR3. V was clipped by 4 bases and J by 3 bases; unmatched bases: 3. In germline, CDR1 is SGHRS, CDR2 YFSETQ. CDR3: CASSRDREETQYF. The DNA for the CDR3 is TGCGCCAGCAGCCGTGACAGGGAAGAGACCCAGTACTTC.